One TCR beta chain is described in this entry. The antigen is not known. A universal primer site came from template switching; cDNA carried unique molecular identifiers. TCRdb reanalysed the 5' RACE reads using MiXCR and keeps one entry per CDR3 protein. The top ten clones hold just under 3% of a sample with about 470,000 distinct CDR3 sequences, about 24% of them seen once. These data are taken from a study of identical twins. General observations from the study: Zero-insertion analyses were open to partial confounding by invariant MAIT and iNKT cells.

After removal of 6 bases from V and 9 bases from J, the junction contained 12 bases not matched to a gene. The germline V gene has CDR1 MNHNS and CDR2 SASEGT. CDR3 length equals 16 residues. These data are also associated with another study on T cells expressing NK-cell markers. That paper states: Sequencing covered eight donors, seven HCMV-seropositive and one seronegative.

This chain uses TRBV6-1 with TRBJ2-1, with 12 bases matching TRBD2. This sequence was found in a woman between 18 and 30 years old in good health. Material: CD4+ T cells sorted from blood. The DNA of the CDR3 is TGTGCCAGCAGCGTCCGACTAGCGGGAGAGAGGGGTGAGCAGTTCTTC. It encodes CASSVRLAGERGEQFF.